The clone carrying this T cell receptor beta chain was detected a few times. The antigen remains undetermined. The CDR3 is made up of 16 amino acids. The germline V gene encodes CDR1 MNHEY and CDR2 SMNVEV (reference sequence). Deletions cut 1 base from V and 0 bases from J, with 9 bases between. The data stem from a study of T cell repertoires in cytomegalovirus infection. Study as a whole: Public signatures in TCR beta pointed to CMV infection and matching HLA type. Overall study results and limits: HLA-C-restricted CMV clonotypes gave the most frequent clonotype in two of eight donors.

TCRdb itself ran the reads through MiXCR, one entry per CDR3 protein. This table holds hundreds of thousands of distinct CDR3 sequences, more than 30% found once. The chain has TRBV27 and TRBJ2-2; possibly TRBD2 for D (6 bases). This TCR was recovered from a human donor in good health (CMV status not recorded). Some clones in this sample may be carry-over from other donors' samples. This specimen consisted of cultured PBMCs, obtained from culture after CMV antigen stimulation. CDR3 in DNA: TGTGCCAGCAGTTTATTGCGGGGTGCGAACACCGGGGAGCTGTTTTTT. This sequence encodes CASSLLRGANTGELFF.